The 27 T cell receptor beta chains reported below all come from one sample, sequenced in a study of blood T cell repertoires in COVID-19. Libraries were prepared by immunoSEQ multiplex PCR; TCRdb keeps only in-frame clonotypes and omits some of them. In the table there are some 170,000 clones, 75% to 90% of which are singletons. The sequencing sample was made of PBMCs or T cells enriched from blood (not recorded which). All receptors come from a man in his forties who had recovered from COVID-19.

The rearrangement joins TRBV11-2 to TRBJ2-7; possibly TRBD1 for D (6 bases). V lost 2 bases and J lost 4, with 12 bases in between. This CDR3 is built from 14 residues. Germline loops: CDR1 SGHAT, CDR2 FQNNGV. DNA of the CDR3: TGTGCCAGCAGCTTAATACCAGGGGATTACGAGCAGTACTTC. Translating it yields CASSLIPGDYEQYF.

V usage is TRBV4-2 and J usage is TRBJ2-7; 8 bases are shared with TRBD2. Germline V CDR1 and CDR2: LGHNA, YNFKEQ. J gave up 6 bases and V 4 bases, and 14 bases lay outside the gene matches. This CDR3 comprises 16 residues. The CDR3 DNA reads as TGTGCCAGCAGCCCCGCGGGGGGCCCCTTCTGGGCCGAGCAGTACTTC. Its translation is CASSPAGGPFWAEQYF.

The CDR3 DNA is TGCGCCAGCAGCATGTCGGGGTGGGGCTACACCTTC. Translated, it gives CASSMSGWGYTF. The chain has TRBV5-1 and TRBJ1-2; no clear D gene. Looked up from germline, CDR1 is SGHRS and CDR2 is YFSETQ. This CDR3 is 12 amino acids long. Trimming took off 4 bases at V and 8 bases at J, with 12 bases between the two ends.

V gene TRBV5-6 combines with J gene TRBJ1-5; no clear D. This CDR3 has 14 residues. CDR1 SGHDT and CDR2 YYEEEE come from the germline V gene. Trimming cost V 2 bases and J 5 bases, with 11 bases left between them. The CDR3 coding sequence is TGTGCCAGCAGCTTAATGGGCCCCGATCAGCCCCAGCATTTT. This encodes CASSLMGPDQPQHF.

J is TRBJ2-1 and V is TRBV19, with a tentative D call TRBD2 (6 bases). Trimming shortened V by 3 bases and J by 13 bases, and 13 bases separated the two germline ends. The CDR3 extends over 12 amino acids. From germline, CDR1 is LNHDA and CDR2 SQIVND (reference sequence). Written as DNA, the CDR3 is TGTGCCAGTAGTATCAGTGGGGGGTATCAGTTCTTC. Translated, it gives CASSISGGYQFF.

This clone occurred a few times. This chain uses TRBV6-5 with TRBJ2-2, with no clear D. Trimming took off 6 bases at V and 2 bases at J, with 4 bases between the two ends. The germline CDR1 and CDR2 sequences are MNHEY and SVGAGI. The CDR3 extends over 12 amino acids. The CDR3 nucleotides read TGTGCCAGCAGCCTAAACACCGGGGAGCTGTTTTTT. It specifies CASSLNTGELFF.

The chain uses TRBV15 and TRBJ1-1, with 8 bases aligning to TRBD1. Per the germline V gene, CDR1 is LNHNV and CDR2 is YYDKDF (reference sequence). CDR3 size: 16 residues. V dropped 1 base and J dropped 1; count of bases not matched to a gene: 5. The CDR3 reads CATSRGVDRGNTEAFF. DNA for the CDR3: TGTGCCACCAGCAGAGGAGTTGACAGGGGGAACACTGAAGCTTTCTTT.

This chain connects TRBV4-1 to TRBJ1-1; the D gene is possibly TRBD1 (5 bases). V was cut by 3 bases and J by 2 bases, with 13 bases left in between. Germline V gene lookup returns CDR1 MGHRA and CDR2 YSYEKL. This CDR3 has 15 residues. This CDR3 reads CASSHEVGLNTEAFF. As DNA, the CDR3 is TGCGCCAGCAGCCATGAGGTGGGGCTTAACACTGAAGCTTTCTTT.

The rearrangement joins TRBV20-1 to TRBJ1-4; 8 bases agree with TRBD1. Losses at the gene ends were 3 bases for V and 8 bases for J; bases not matched to a gene: 8. Germline V gene sequence: CDR1 DFQATT, CDR2 SNEGSKA (reference sequence). The CDR3 length is 14 residues. The CDR3 is CSASRQGAGEKLFF. CDR3 nucleotide sequence: TGCAGTGCTAGTAGGCAGGGGGCAGGAGAAAAACTGTTTTTT.

The chain links TRBV11-3 to TRBJ1-1; 9 positions agree with TRBD1. Germline V gives CDR1 SGHNT, CDR2 YENEEA. CDR3 size: 13 residues. V gave up 3 bases and J gave up 6 bases; unmatched junction bases: 2. This CDR3 reads CASSFTGGSEAFF. The CDR3 DNA reads TGTGCCAGCAGCTTCACAGGGGGCTCTGAAGCTTTCTTT.

The DNA for the CDR3 is TGTGCCAGCAGCCAAGATATAGCGGTCCACGAGCAGTACTTC. It encodes CASSQDIAVHEQYF. The chain has TRBV3-1 (or the pseudogene TRBV3-2) and TRBJ2-7; tentatively, D is TRBD2 (6 bases). The CDR3 loop spans 14 amino acids. Germline CDR1 is LGHDT and CDR2 is YNNKEL (reference sequence). V was shortened by 0 bases and J by 5 bases, with 11 bases between the two germline ends.

The chain joins TRBV4-1 to TRBJ1-2; weak D call: TRBD1 (5 bases). V was pared by 1 base and J by 5 bases, with 8 bases between. The CDR3 sequence is 13 residues long. The V gene's germline CDR1 is MGHRA and CDR2 YSYEKL. CDR3 region: CASSQGGDYGYTF. The CDR3 DNA sequence: TGCGCCAGCAGCCAAGGGGGGGATTATGGCTACACCTTC.

The chain uses TRBV27 and TRBJ1-2; 7 nucleotides line up with TRBD1. This CDR3 spans 14 amino acids. The V and J ends lost 3 bases and 6 bases, in that order; junction bases with no gene match: 7. From germline, CDR1 is MNHEY and CDR2 SMNVEV (reference sequence). CDR3: CASSFEGAVDGYTF. The CDR3 DNA sequence: TGTGCCAGCAGTTTTGAGGGGGCCGTAGATGGCTACACCTTC.

The chain carries TRBV4-1 and TRBJ2-5; a possible D gene is TRBD1 (6 bases). The V gene lost 4 bases and the J gene lost 7 bases, with 10 bases spanning the gap. Germline V gene lookup returns CDR1 MGHRA and CDR2 YSYEKL. This CDR3 region has 12 residues. The DNA of the CDR3 is TGCGCCAGCAGCCCACCACAGGGGACCCAGTACTTC. This translates into CASSPPQGTQYF.

CDR3 residues: CASSPRTGVQPQHF. CDR3 nucleotide sequence: TGTGCCAGCAGTCCGCGGACAGGGGTCCAGCCCCAGCATTTT. The chain uses TRBV6-5 and TRBJ1-5; 9 positions agree with TRBD1. The CDR3 is 14 amino acids. The junction had 6 bases not matched to a gene; V was cut back by 5 bases and J by 7 bases. Germline V gene data show CDR1 as MNHEY and CDR2 as SVGAGI.

V gene TRBV6-5 combines with J gene TRBJ2-7; 7 bases are shared with TRBD1. The ends lost 2 bases at V and 4 bases at J; junction bases unmatched: 8. The CDR3 is 15 residues long. The germline CDR1 and CDR2 sequences are MNHEY and SVGAGI. CDR3 nucleotides: TGTGCCAGCAGTTACGGGGAGACAGGGTCTTACGAGCAGTACTTC. Translating gives CASSYGETGSYEQYF.

This rearrangement joins TRBV4-1 to TRBJ2-2, with D perhaps TRBD2 (5 bases). V lost 4 bases and J 2 bases, leaving 11 bases between the germline ends. This CDR3 region has 15 residues. CDR1 is MGHRA, CDR2 YSYEKL, per germline. CDR3 bases: TGCGCCAGCAGCCTCGGACTTACTAACACCGGGGAGCTGTTTTTT. It yields the protein CASSLGLTNTGELFF.

The V call is TRBV30, the J call TRBJ1-5, with D uncertain. Germline CDR1 GTSNPN, CDR2 SVGIG (reference sequence). With 1 base removed from V and 1 base from J, the gap between germline ends came to 8 bases. This CDR3 contains 14 residues. CDR3 sequence (DNA): TGTGCCTGGAGTGCGGAGGACAGCAATCAGCCCCAGCATTTT. Translated: CAWSAEDSNQPQHF.

The chain joins TRBV5-1 to TRBJ1-4; 8 nucleotides match TRBD1. The V and J ends lost 3 bases and 7 bases, in that order; junction bases with no gene match: 5. The CDR3 consists of 14 residues. Per the germline V gene, CDR1 is SGHRS and CDR2 is YFSETQ. This CDR3 reads CASSSQGDLEKLFF. CDR3 DNA: TGCGCCAGCAGCTCACAGGGGGACCTTGAAAAACTGTTTTTT.

The chain recombines TRBV6-5 with TRBJ1-6; TRBD1 aligns across 10 bases. Germline V gives CDR1 MNHEY, CDR2 SVGAGI. Trimming at V came to 6 bases and at J to 6 bases, leaving 5 bases not matched to a gene. The CDR3 has 15 residues. CDR3 region: CASRGTGEVNSPLHF. The CDR3 DNA follows: TGTGCCAGCAGAGGGACAGGGGAAGTTAATTCACCCCTCCACTTT.

This clone was observed a handful of times. This sequence joins TRBV6-5 and TRBJ2-2, with a weak D call TRBD2 (7 bases). Germline lookup yields CDR1 MNHEY and CDR2 SVGAGI. CDR3 size: 15 residues. V was shortened by 6 bases and J by 4 bases, with 15 bases between the two germline ends. In DNA form, the CDR3 reads TGTGCCAGCAGATTAGAGGGGGGGACCACCGGGGAGCTGTTTTTT. Translating gives CASRLEGGTTGELFF.

The table lists this clone with a few counts. This sequence joins TRBV11-2 and TRBJ1-1; 7 nucleotides match TRBD1. The CDR3 contains 16 residues. CDR1 and CDR2 from the germline V gene are SGHAT and FQNNGV. The junction had 7 bases not matched to a gene; V was cut back by 2 bases and J by 1 base. CDR3 nucleotides: TGTGCCAGCAGCTTAACATGGGGACAGAAGAACACTGAAGCTTTCTTT. Amino acid sequence: CASSLTWGQKNTEAFF. Filled out from reference TRBV11-2 and TRBJ1-1, the complete variable domain reads EAGVAQSPRYKIIEKRQSVAFWCNPISGHATLYWYQQILGQGPKLLIQFQNNGVVDDSQLPKDRFSAERLKGVDSTLKIQPAKLEDSAVYLCASSLTWGQKNTEAFFGQGTRLTVV.

This rearrangement joins TRBV3-1 (or the pseudogene TRBV3-2) to TRBJ2-7; 7 bases line up with TRBD1. The CDR3 totals 13 residues. V trimming: 7 bases; J trimming: 0 bases; junction bases outside the gene matches: 3. Germline loops: CDR1 LGHDT, CDR2 YNNKEL (reference sequence). The CDR3 nucleotides read TGTGCCAGCAAACGGGACAGCTCCTACGAGCAGTACTTC. It codes for CASKRDSSYEQYF.

The genes are TRBV6-5 and TRBJ1-2, with 7 bases identical to TRBD1. Germline CDR1 is MNHEY and CDR2 is SVGAGI. V shed 6 bases, J shed 4 bases, and the junction held 11 bases outside the gene matches. The CDR3 runs 15 residues. The CDR3 loop is CASRPPGQHSYGYTF. The CDR3 DNA is TGTGCCAGCAGGCCACCGGGACAGCATTCCTATGGCTACACCTTC.

This clone was seen many times. J is TRBJ2-5 and V is TRBV5-1, with TRBD2 identical over 7 bases. The CDR3 contains 12 residues. From germline, CDR1 is SGHRS and CDR2 YFSETQ. V trimming: 4 bases; J trimming: 5 bases; junction bases outside the gene matches: 2. The DNA for the CDR3 is TGCGCCAGCAGCAGGGAGGGGGAGACCCAGTACTTC. This sequence encodes CASSREGETQYF.

CDR3 amino acids: CASTLSVAGTEAFF. CDR3 DNA: TGTGCCAGCACACTATCCGTAGCGGGGACTGAAGCTTTCTTT. V gene TRBV27 combines with J gene TRBJ1-1; unclear D gene. This CDR3 region has 14 residues. Trimming pared 7 bases from V and 5 bases from J, leaving 17 bases between. Germline values: CDR1 MNHEY, CDR2 SMNVEV (reference sequence).

About this clone: The sample carries other DNA sequences with the same CDR3. The chain couples TRBV2 to TRBJ1-6; perhaps TRBD1 as D (6 bases). V was clipped by 0 bases and J by 7 bases, with 7 bases between them. The CDR3 length is 14 residues. Looked up from germline, CDR1 is SNHLY and CDR2 is FYNNEI. CDR3 nucleotides: TGTGCCAGCAGTGAAGCAGGGGGAAATTCACCCCTCCACTTT. It specifies CASSEAGGNSPLHF.